The 6 T cell receptor beta chains given below trace back to one sample, sequenced in a study of beta chain features in type 1 diabetes. What was sequenced were expressed TCRB transcripts, since all of the isolated RNA had been reverse transcribed. Clones were read by immunoSEQ multiplex PCR, and TCRdb kept only the in-frame ones, dropping some. The repertoire includes 300,000 to 350,000 clones, 13% to 15% of them detected once, and 6.7% sits in the top ten. Sequencing was performed on central memory CD4+ T cells from blood. Receptors originate from a man under 40 in good health.

This clone has more than one count but fewer than ten. The gene calls are TRBV27 and TRBJ2-3; D ambiguous. This CDR3 region has 13 residues. V was clipped by 0 bases and J by 3 bases, with 4 bases between them. CDR1 is MNHEY, CDR2 SMNVEV, per germline (reference sequence). The CDR3 nucleotides read TGTGCCAGCAGTTTATCGATAACAGATACGCAGTATTTT. Encoded protein: CASSLSITDTQYF.

In this sample, this clone turned up many times. The CDR3 spells CASSFPIGELFF. The DNA for the CDR3 is TGTGCCAGCAGCTTTCCCATCGGGGAGCTGTTTTTT. The chain uses TRBV11-2 and TRBJ2-2; the D is unclear. In germline, CDR1 is SGHAT, CDR2 FQNNGV. Trimming took off 3 bases at V and 7 bases at J, with 6 bases between the two ends. The CDR3 is 12 amino acids. Looking up the rest from reference TRBV11-2 and TRBJ2-2 gives the full variable domain: EAGVAQSPRYKIIEKRQSVAFWCNPISGHATLYWYQQILGQGPKLLIQFQNNGVVDDSQLPKDRFSAERLKGVDSTLKIQPAKLEDSAVYLCASSFPIGELFFGEGSRLTVL.

The chain employs TRBV11-2 and TRBJ2-5; 16 bases agree with TRBD2. Germline V gene data show CDR1 as SGHAT and CDR2 as FQNNGV. The CDR3 spans 17 residues. V dropped 6 bases and J dropped 4; count of bases not matched to a gene: 8. The CDR3, as DNA: TGTGCCAGCAGTCCCGGGACTAGCGGGGGGGCACGAGAGACCCAGTACTTC. The encoded protein is CASSPGTSGGARETQYF.

This clone was recorded once. This chain connects TRBV29-1 to TRBJ1-5; a possible D gene is TRBD1 (6 bases). The CDR3 is made up of 12 amino acids. The V gene's germline CDR1 is SQVTM and CDR2 ANQGSEA. V was cut by 8 bases and J by 3 bases, with 11 bases left in between. This chain's CDR3 is CSTRQDNQPQHF. The DNA for the CDR3 is TGCAGCACCAGACAGGACAATCAGCCCCAGCATTTT.

This clone was counted only a few times. As DNA, the CDR3 is TGTGCCAGCTCACCAAGGAGAGGACTAGCGGACCTGGTTGATACGCAGTATTTT. It translates to CASSPRRGLADLVDTQYF. The V and J genes are TRBV18 and TRBJ2-3; 10 nucleotides agree with TRBD2. The CDR3 is 18 amino acids. V was pared by 2 bases and J by 6 bases, with 14 bases of the junction left unmatched. Germline values: CDR1 KGHSH, CDR2 LQKENI. Full variable domain (remainder filled in from reference TRBV18 and TRBJ2-3): NAGVMQNPRHLVRRRGQEARLRCSPMKGHSHVYWYRQLPEEGLKFMVYLQKENIIDESGMPKERFSAEFPKEGPSILRIQQVVRGDSAAYFCASSPRRGLADLVDTQYFGPGTRLTVL.

This clone was detected many times. This chain uses TRBV29-1 with TRBJ1-4; D gene unclear. This CDR3 spans 11 amino acids. Per germline, CDR1 SQVTM and CDR2 ANQGSEA. The ends were cut back, 1 base at V and 8 bases at J, with 5 bases in the middle. CDR3 sequence: CSVEGGEKLFF. Written as DNA, the CDR3 is TGCAGCGTTGAAGGAGGAGAAAAACTGTTTTTT.